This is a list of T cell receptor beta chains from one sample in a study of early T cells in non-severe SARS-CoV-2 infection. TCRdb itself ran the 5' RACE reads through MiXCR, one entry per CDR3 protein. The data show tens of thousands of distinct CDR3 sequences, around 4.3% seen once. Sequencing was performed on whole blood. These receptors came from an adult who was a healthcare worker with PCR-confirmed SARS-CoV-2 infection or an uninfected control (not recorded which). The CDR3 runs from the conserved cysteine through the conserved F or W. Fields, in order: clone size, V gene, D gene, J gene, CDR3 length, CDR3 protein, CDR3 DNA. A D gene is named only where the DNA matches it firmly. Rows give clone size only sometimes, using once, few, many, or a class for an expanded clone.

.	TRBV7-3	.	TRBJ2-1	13	CASSGTHFNEQFF	TGTGCCAGCAGCGGGACACATTTCAATGAGCAGTTCTTC
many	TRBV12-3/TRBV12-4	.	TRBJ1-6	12	CASRPGVGTLHF	TGTGCCAGCAGACCCGGCGTCGGCACCCTCCACTTT
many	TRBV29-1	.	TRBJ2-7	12	CSVGQAKYEQYF	TGCAGCGTTGGTCAGGCAAAATACGAGCAGTACTTC
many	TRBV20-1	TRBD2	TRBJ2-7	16	CSARVPGLAGYYEQYF	TGCAGTGCTAGAGTCCCCGGGCTAGCGGGATATTACGAGCAGTACTTC
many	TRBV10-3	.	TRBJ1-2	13	CAISPGQPYGYTF	TGTGCCATCAGCCCGGGGCAACCCTATGGCTACACCTTC
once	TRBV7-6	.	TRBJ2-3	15	CASSLSIKGIDTQYF	TGTGCCAGCAGCTTATCGATCAAAGGGATAGATACGCAGTATTTT
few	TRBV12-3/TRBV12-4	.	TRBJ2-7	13	CASSFAVVGEQYF	TGTGCCAGCAGTTTCGCCGTAGTGGGCGAGCAGTACTTC
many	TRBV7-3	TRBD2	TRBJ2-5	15	CASSLTGTRQETQYF	TGTGCCAGCAGCTTAACGGGGACTAGGCAAGAGACCCAGTACTTC
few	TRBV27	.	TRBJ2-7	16	CASSLSWVYGSFEQYF	TGTGCCAGCAGTTTATCGTGGGTCTACGGCTCCTTCGAGCAGTACTTC
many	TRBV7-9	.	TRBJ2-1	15	CASSLGSSSYNEQFF	TGTGCCAGCAGCTTAGGTTCCAGCTCCTACAATGAGCAGTTCTTC
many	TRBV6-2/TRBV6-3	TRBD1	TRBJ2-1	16	CASSLAGTGPHNEQFF	TGTGCCAGCAGCCTCGCCGGGACAGGGCCCCACAATGAGCAGTTCTTC
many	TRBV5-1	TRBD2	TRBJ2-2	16	CASSLTGTTDTGELFF	TGCGCCAGCAGCTTGACCGGGACTACTGACACCGGGGAGCTGTTTTTT
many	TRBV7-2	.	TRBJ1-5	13	CASTRQSNQPQHF	TGTGCCAGCACGCGGCAGTCCAATCAGCCCCAGCATTTT
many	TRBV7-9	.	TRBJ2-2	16	CASSLVGQTNTGELFF	TGTGCCAGCAGCTTAGTTGGACAGACTAACACCGGGGAGCTGTTTTTT
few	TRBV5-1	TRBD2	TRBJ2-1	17	CASSLMASGGHYNEQFF	TGCGCCAGCAGCTTGATGGCTAGCGGGGGTCACTACAATGAGCAGTTCTTC
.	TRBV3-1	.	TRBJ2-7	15	CASSPRPDLHYEQYF	TGTGCCAGCAGCCCACGGCCCGACCTTCACTACGAGCAGTACTTC
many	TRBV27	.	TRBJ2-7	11	CASRDLYEQYF	TGTGCCAGCAGAGACCTATACGAGCAGTACTTC
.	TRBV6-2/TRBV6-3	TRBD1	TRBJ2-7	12	CASSPQGNEQYF	TGTGCCAGCAGCCCACAGGGGAACGAGCAGTACTTC
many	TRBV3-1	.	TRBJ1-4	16	CASSQVALGGNQKLFF	TGTGCCAGCAGCCAAGTTGCCCTAGGGGGTAATCAAAAACTGTTTTTT
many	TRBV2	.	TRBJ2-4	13	CASRIRVRGIQYF	TGTGCCAGCCGAATCAGGGTGCGGGGCATTCAGTACTTC
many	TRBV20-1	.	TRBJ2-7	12	CSASGLDYEQYF	TGCAGTGCTAGTGGACTCGACTACGAGCAGTACTTC
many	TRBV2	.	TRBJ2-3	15	CAAGPPQGPTDTQYF	TGTGCCGCGGGTCCGCCACAGGGCCCCACAGATACGCAGTATTTT
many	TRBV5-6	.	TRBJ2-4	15	CASRRGRLAKNIQYF	TGTGCCAGCAGACGTGGCAGACTAGCCAAAAACATTCAGTACTTC
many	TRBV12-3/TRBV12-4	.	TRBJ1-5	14	CASSFPGAVQPQHF	TGTGCCAGCAGTTTCCCAGGGGCGGTGCAGCCCCAGCATTTT
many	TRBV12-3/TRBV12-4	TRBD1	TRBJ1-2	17	CASSLSPAGGRDYGYTF	TGTGCCAGCAGTTTATCTCCCGCAGGGGGCAGGGACTATGGCTACACCTTC
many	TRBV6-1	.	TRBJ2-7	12	CASMNFAYEQYF	TGTGCCAGCATGAACTTTGCCTACGAGCAGTACTTC
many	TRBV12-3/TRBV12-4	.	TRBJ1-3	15	CASSLRVGSGNTIYF	TGTGCCAGCAGTTTAAGGGTCGGCTCTGGAAACACCATATATTTT
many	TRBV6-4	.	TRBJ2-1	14	CASSLEGTYNEQFF	TGTGCCAGCAGCCTTGAGGGGACCTACAATGAGCAGTTCTTC
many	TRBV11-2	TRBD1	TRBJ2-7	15	CASSPGTGGYAEQYF	TGTGCCAGCAGCCCCGGGACAGGGGGCTACGCCGAGCAGTACTTC
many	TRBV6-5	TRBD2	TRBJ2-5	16	CASSYGTGTSSETQYF	TGTGCCAGCAGTTACGGTACGGGGACTAGTTCGGAGACCCAGTACTTC
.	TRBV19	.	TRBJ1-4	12	CASSRRDEKLFF	TGTGCCAGTAGTAGACGTGATGAAAAACTGTTTTTT
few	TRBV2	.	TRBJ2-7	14	CASSESSSPYEQYF	TGTGCCAGCAGTGAAAGTAGTAGTCCGTACGAGCAGTACTTC
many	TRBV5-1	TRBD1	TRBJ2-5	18	CASSSTTGTGAGQETQYF	TGCGCCAGCAGCTCAACTACCGGGACAGGGGCCGGGCAAGAGACCCAGTACTTC
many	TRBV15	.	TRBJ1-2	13	CATSNEVTRGYTF	TGTGCCACCAGCAACGAAGTAACGAGAGGCTACACCTTC
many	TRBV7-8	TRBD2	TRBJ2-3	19	CASSLEGPGLASSTDTQYF	TGTGCCAGCAGCTTAGAAGGGCCGGGACTAGCTTCTAGCACAGATACGCAGTATTTT
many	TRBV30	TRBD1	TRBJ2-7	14	CAWRLGTGVYEQYF	TGTGCCTGGAGGCTCGGGACAGGGGTTTACGAGCAGTACTTC
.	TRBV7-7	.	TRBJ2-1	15	CASSFSAGQYNEQFF	TGTGCCAGCAGCTTTTCCGCGGGGCAGTACAATGAGCAGTTCTTC
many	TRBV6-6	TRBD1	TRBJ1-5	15	CASSLDREGDQPQHF	TGTGCCAGCAGTCTCGACAGGGAAGGGGATCAGCCCCAGCATTTT
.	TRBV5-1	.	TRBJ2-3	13	CASSTGVLDTQYF	TGCGCCAGCAGTACGGGGGTACTTGATACGCAGTATTTT
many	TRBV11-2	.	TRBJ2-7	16	CASRPSIGGPAYEQYF	TGTGCCAGCAGACCATCGATTGGGGGGCCAGCCTACGAGCAGTACTTC
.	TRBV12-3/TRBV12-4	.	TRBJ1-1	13	CASSPSGLAEAFF	TGTGCCAGCAGTCCGTCAGGGTTAGCGGAAGCTTTCTTT
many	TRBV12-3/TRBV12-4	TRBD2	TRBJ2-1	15	CASNKRGKSNNEQFF	TGTGCCAGCAATAAGCGGGGGAAATCGAACAATGAGCAGTTCTTC
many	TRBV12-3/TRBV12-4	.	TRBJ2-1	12	CASSPLYNEQFF	TGTGCCAGCAGTCCCCTCTACAATGAGCAGTTCTTC
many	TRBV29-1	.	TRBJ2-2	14	CSVSLGGSTGELFF	TGCAGCGTGTCCCTGGGGGGCAGCACCGGGGAGCTGTTTTTT
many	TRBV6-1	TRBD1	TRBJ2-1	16	CASRDRIGLKYNEQFF	TGTGCCAGTCGGGACAGGATTGGGCTGAAGTACAATGAGCAGTTCTTC
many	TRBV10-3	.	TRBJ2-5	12	CAISDPEETQYF	TGTGCCATCAGTGACCCCGAAGAGACCCAGTACTTC
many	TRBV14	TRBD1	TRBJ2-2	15	CASSQGQGSTGELFF	TGTGCCAGCAGCCAAGGACAGGGTAGCACCGGGGAGCTGTTTTTT
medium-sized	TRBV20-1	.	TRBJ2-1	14	CSPLPKGVYNEQFF	TGCAGTCCCCTGCCAAAGGGGGTTTACAATGAGCAGTTCTTT
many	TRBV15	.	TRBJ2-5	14	CATSRATGIETQYF	TGTGCCACCAGCAGAGCTACAGGGATAGAGACCCAGTACTTC
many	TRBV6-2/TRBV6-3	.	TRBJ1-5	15	CASSYYSYSNQPQHF	TGTGCCAGCAGCTACTACAGCTATAGCAATCAGCCCCAGCATTTT
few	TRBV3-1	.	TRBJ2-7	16	CASSRPLGGGGDEQYF	TGTGCCAGCAGCCGACCTTTAGGGGGAGGCGGCGACGAGCAGTACTTC
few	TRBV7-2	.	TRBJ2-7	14	CASSPFEGSYEQYF	TGTGCCAGCAGCCCTTTCGAGGGCTCCTACGAGCAGTACTTC
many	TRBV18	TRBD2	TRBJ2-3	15	CASSNSLAGVDTQYF	TGTGCCAGCTCAAACAGCTTAGCGGGAGTAGATACGCAGTATTTT
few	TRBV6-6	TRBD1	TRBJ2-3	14	CASVWTGFADTQYF	TGTGCCAGCGTCTGGACAGGGTTTGCAGATACGCAGTATTTT